Each of the 15 T cell receptor beta chains below was sequenced from the same sample in a study of T cells in Graves' hyperthyroidism and ophthalmopathy. Amplification of TCR beta CDR3 regions used RNA as the template. TCR CDR3 underwent first-round RT-PCR with the HTBI primer set. TCRdb passed the multiplex PCR reads through MiXCR, listing each CDR3 protein once. Of hundreds of thousands of distinct CDR3 sequences listed, around 15% were seen once; the top ten hold 10% to 13%. Sequencing used blood. The receptor set was obtained from a woman aged 18-29 years with Graves' hyperthyroidism.

The rearrangement joins TRBV20-1 to TRBJ2-7; TRBD1 is a possible D gene (5 bases). The CDR3 consists of 12 residues. In germline, CDR1 is DFQATT, CDR2 SNEGSKA (reference sequence). Trimming pared 4 bases from V and 2 bases from J, leaving 9 bases between. CDR3 region: CSAKSGTYEQYF. The CDR3, as DNA: TGCAGTGCTAAGTCAGGGACCTACGAGCAGTACTTC.

The J gene is TRBJ2-1, the V gene TRBV29-1, with D perhaps matching TRBD1 or TRBD2 (5 bases each). The CDR3 sequence is 15 residues long. Trimming took off 3 bases at V and 5 bases at J, with 17 bases between the two ends. Germline V gene data show CDR1 as SQVTM and CDR2 as ANQGSEA. The CDR3 region is CSVEGVERGNNEQFF. The CDR3 DNA follows: TGCAGCGTTGAGGGGGTGGAAAGGGGAAACAATGAGCAGTTCTTC.

This clonotype was recorded at least ten times. The chain recombines TRBV29-1 with TRBJ1-5; 10 nucleotides agree with TRBD1. The V gene's germline CDR1 is SQVTM and CDR2 ANQGSEA. V lost 5 bases and J lost 4; bases outside the gene matches: 8. There are 15 residues in the CDR3. DNA for the CDR3: TGCAGCGTTTCGCCGGGACAGGGGTCAAATCAGCCCCAGCATTTT. Its protein product is CSVSPGQGSNQPQHF.

This clonotype has ten or more counts. The rearrangement links TRBV2 to TRBJ2-1, with D possibly matching TRBD1 (5 bases). The germline CDR1 and CDR2 sequences are SNHLY and FYNNEI. The CDR3 totals 15 residues. V was trimmed by 4 bases and J by 6 bases, leaving 16 bases between them. Written as DNA, the CDR3 is TGTGCCAGCAGTGTTTCAGGGATCCCGGGCAATGAGCAGTTCTTC. It codes for CASSVSGIPGNEQFF.

The rearrangement uses TRBV27 and TRBJ2-3; TRBD1 is a possible D gene (5 bases). The CDR3 spans 13 residues. Germline V CDR1 and CDR2: MNHEY, SMNVEV (reference sequence). Trimming pared 0 bases from V and 5 bases from J, leaving 6 bases between. CDR3: CASSLSDRDTQYF. CDR3 nucleotide sequence: TGTGCCAGCAGTTTATCAGACAGAGATACGCAGTATTTT.

At least ten counts were recorded for this clonotype. The gene calls are TRBV2 and TRBJ2-4; D remains unclear. Germline V gene data show CDR1 as SNHLY and CDR2 as FYNNEI. The CDR3 is made up of 14 amino acids. Trimming removed 4 bases from V and 3 bases from J, with 10 bases in between. The CDR3 loop is CASSVTVFKNIQYF. The CDR3 bases are TGTGCCAGCAGTGTTACAGTCTTCAAAAACATTCAGTACTTC.

The table lists this clonotype with many counts. V gene TRBV12-5 combines with J gene TRBJ1-2; D gene unclear. Germline V CDR1 and CDR2: LGHNT, FRNRAP. CDR3 size: 15 residues. Trimming took off 6 bases at V and 4 bases at J, with 18 bases between the two ends. In nucleotides, the CDR3 is TGTGCTAGTGGCGGCAGCCTTGAACGTCCCTATGGCTACACCTTC. This sequence encodes CASGGSLERPYGYTF.

This clonotype has a count of ten or more. The genes are TRBV7-9 and TRBJ1-1, with TRBD1 as a possible D gene (6 bases). CDR1 is SEHNR, CDR2 FQNEAQ, per germline (reference sequence). V lost 7 bases and J lost 0, with 18 bases in between. This CDR3 has 16 residues. CDR3 protein: CASTISGRQVNTEAFF. The CDR3, as DNA: TGTGCCAGCACCATATCGGGGAGACAGGTGAACACTGAAGCTTTCTTT.

The J gene is TRBJ2-6, the V gene TRBV28; D possibly corresponds to TRBD1 (6 bases). V lost 5 bases, J lost 4 bases, and 15 bases lay in between. From germline, CDR1 is MDHEN and CDR2 SYDVKM. The CDR3 is 16 residues long. The CDR3 bases are TGTGCCAGCAGTCAACCCGCAGGGGAGGGGGCCAACGTCCTGACTTTC. Translation: CASSQPAGEGANVLTF. The variable domain in full, with the rest retrieved from reference TRBV28 and TRBJ2-6, is DVKVTQSSRYLVKRTGEKVFLECVQDMDHENMFWYRQDPGLGLRLIYFSYDVKMKEKGDIPEGYSVSREKKERFSLILESASTNQTSMYLCASSQPAGEGANVLTFGAGSRLTVL.

This clonotype was counted at least ten times. The chain uses TRBV7-9 and TRBJ2-3; the match to TRBD1 covers 8 bases. Per the germline V gene, CDR1 is SEHNR and CDR2 is FQNEAQ (reference sequence). J was trimmed by 2 bases and V by 5 bases; bases with no gene match: 15. The CDR3 covers 18 residues. CDR3 nucleotides: TGTGCCAGCAGCCCACCATCTGGGAACAGGGGGACCACAGATACGCAGTATTTT. It translates to CASSPPSGNRGTTDTQYF.

This clonotype was found many times. The chain employs TRBV28 and TRBJ1-4, with D maybe TRBD1 (6 bases). CDR1 MDHEN and CDR2 SYDVKM come from the germline V gene. V was shortened by 5 bases and J by 7 bases, with 17 bases between the two germline ends. The CDR3 has 15 amino acids. CDR3 sequence: CASSAPGVRSEKLFF. The CDR3 DNA is TGTGCCAGCAGTGCCCCAGGGGTCCGTAGTGAAAAACTGTTTTTT.

The chain employs TRBV10-1 and TRBJ2-1; 8 bases are shared with TRBD1. Trimming took 6 bases from V and 8 from J; bases not matched to a gene: 6. The germline CDR1 and CDR2 sequences are WNHNN and SYGVQD (reference sequence). The CDR3 is 13 residues long. CDR3 bases: TGCGCCAGCAGGGACAGGGAAAGGGATGAGCAGTTCTTC. It is translated as CASRDRERDEQFF.

The chain joins TRBV10-3 to TRBJ1-2; D call uncertain. Germline V CDR1 and CDR2: ENHRY, SYGVKD. This CDR3 is built from 13 residues. The V end was cut by 6 bases, the J end by 1 base, with 9 bases between. The CDR3 region is CAISRGDNYGYTF. The CDR3 DNA is TGTGCCATCAGCCGTGGGGATAACTATGGCTACACCTTC.

V and J are TRBV7-2 and TRBJ2-3; tentatively, D is TRBD2 (6 bases). CDR3 size: 12 residues. CDR1 SGHTA and CDR2 FQGNSA come from the germline V gene. Trimming stripped 1 base from V and 10 bases from J, with 9 bases between. The CDR3 bases are TGTGCCAGCAGCTTAGGCGGGGTGGCGCAGTATTTT. Protein product: CASSLGGVAQYF.

The rearrangement uses TRBV7-9 and TRBJ2-5; 8 positions agree with TRBD2. Losses at the gene ends were 5 bases for V and 9 bases for J; bases not matched to a gene: 5. Germline values: CDR1 SEHNR, CDR2 FQNEAQ (reference sequence). The CDR3 runs to 12 residues. The CDR3, as DNA: TGTGCCAGCAGCCACGGGCGGGAGGCCCAGTACTTC. Translation: CASSHGREAQYF. Full variable domain (rest looked up from reference TRBV7-9 and TRBJ2-5): DTGVSQNPRHKITKRGQNVTFRCDPISEHNRLYWYRQTLGQGPEFLTYFQNEAQLEKSRLLSDRFSAERPKGSFSTLEIQRTEQGDSAMYLCASSHGREAQYFGPGTRLLVL.